This T cell receptor (beta chain) was identified in a study of T cell repertoires in cytomegalovirus infection. Study details: It can be stated that public TCR beta signatures indicated CMV infection as well as a matching HLA type.

MiXCR was run by TCRdb on the reads, yielding one entry per CDR3 protein. The data show hundreds of thousands of distinct CDR3 sequences, with roughly 30% seen just once and roughly 12% held by the top ten. Turning to this clonotype: What it recognizes is unknown.

The specimen was cultured CD8+ T cells from PBMCs, collected from culture after CMV antigen stimulation. This clonotype originated in a human donor in good health (CMV status not recorded). Some clones in this sample may be carry-over from other donors' samples.

CDR3 bases: TGTGCCACCATCCCAGACAGCCGCTCTGGGGCCAACGTCCTGACTTTC. It specifies CATIPDSRSGANVLTF. The chain has TRBV24-1 and TRBJ2-6; possibly TRBD1 for D (5 bases). Trimming left V 8 bases short and J 0 bases short, with 13 bases between. CDR1 is KGHDR, CDR2 SFDVKD, per germline. The CDR3 is made up of 16 amino acids.